Detailed here is one TCR beta chain. Germline V gene lookup returns CDR1 GTSNPN and CDR2 SVGIG (reference sequence). V was pared by 0 bases and J by 6 bases, with 15 bases between. This CDR3 is built from 15 residues. These data come from a study of control samples from healthy donors and cancer patients. Clones were read by immunoSEQ multiplex PCR, and TCRdb kept only the in-frame ones, dropping some. The table includes about 160,000 clones, approximately 94% detected once. The chain combines TRBV30 with TRBJ1-5, with TRBD1 as a possible D gene (5 bases). The sequenced material came from PBMCs. The source is a man aged 60 to 69 with colorectal cancer. The CDR3 region has the DNA TGTGCCTGGAGTGTAAGAGGAGGGGCGGCTCAGCCCCAGCATTTT. It translates to CAWSVRGGAAQPQHF. Drawing the rest from reference TRBV30 and TRBJ1-5, the complete variable domain is SQTIHQWPATLVQPVGSPLSLECTVEGTSNPNLYWYRQAAGRGLQLLFYSVGIGQISSEVPQNLSASRPQDRQFILSSKKLLLSDSGFYLCAWSVRGGAAQPQHFGDGTRLSIL.